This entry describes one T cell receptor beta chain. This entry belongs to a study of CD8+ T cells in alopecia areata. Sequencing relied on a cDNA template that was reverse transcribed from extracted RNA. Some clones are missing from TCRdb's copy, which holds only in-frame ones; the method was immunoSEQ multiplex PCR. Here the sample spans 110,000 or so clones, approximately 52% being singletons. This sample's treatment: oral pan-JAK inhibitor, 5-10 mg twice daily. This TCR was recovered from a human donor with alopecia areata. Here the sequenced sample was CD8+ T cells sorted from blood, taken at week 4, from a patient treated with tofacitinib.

The CDR3 coding sequence is TGCAGCGTTGCAGGGGGTGAACTAGGAGCTTTCTTT. Its translation: CSVAGGELGAFF. The chain carries TRBV29-1 and TRBJ1-1, with TRBD1 identical over 7 bases. The CDR3 sequence is 12 residues long. After removal of 4 bases from V and 10 bases from J, the junction contained 9 bases not matched to a gene. The germline gives CDR1 SQVTM, CDR2 ANQGSEA.